Detailed here is one T cell receptor beta chain. Its recognized antigen is unknown. Nothing much larger sits one base from this clone, and base qualities are not available. The sample belongs to a study of graft-versus-host responses after intestinal transplantation (dated by TCRdb to the early 2020s). With respect to the entire study: Recipients received multivisceral, liver-intestinal, or isolated intestinal transplants. After intestinal transplantation, graft-versus-host and host-versus-graft alloreactive T cell clones in the graft, circulation and bone marrow were tracked using bulk TCR-beta CDR3 sequencing. Donor T cell macrochimerism was defined as a peak of at least 4% donor T cells among recipient peripheral blood mononuclear cells. To identify alloreactive clones, pre-transplant mixed lymphocyte reaction products were sequenced and then compared with unstimulated pre-transplant donor and recipient T cells. Rather than going through the commercial service, samples from a few later patients were sequenced in-house on an Illumina MiSeq and processed with MiXCR. The cohort enrolled under 30 intestinal transplant recipients, one of whom was a retransplant, and a few patients without pretransplant specimens were excluded. Every recipient was given anti-thymocyte globulin induction, then maintenance tacrolimus and steroids for approximately 3 years. The investigation overall reported the following: Early after transplant, peak levels of circulating GvH clones were associated with declines in HvG clones. The relatively low number and heterogeneity of intestinal transplant patients limited the conclusions. GvH clones were detected in recipient bone marrow, and some of these GvH clones were observed earlier in ileal mucosa or blood, consistent with an intestinal mucosal origin. High GvH to HvG T cell clonal ratios were observed in the allografts of patients with donor T cell macrochimerism.

Receptor libraries were prepared by the immunoSEQ multiplex PCR assay. In most patients, genomic DNA was isolated using the Qiagen DNeasy Blood and Tissue Kit and sent frozen to Adaptive Biotechnologies for TCR sequencing. Adaptive Biotechnologies carried out high-throughput TCR-beta CDR3 sequencing of genomic DNA for most patients. Concerning the study's data processing: TCR sequencing data for 15 to 20 patients were retrieved from Adaptive's ImmunoSEQ software; three other patients were processed with MiXCR and VDJtools. CD4 versus CD8 sorting errors were corrected by removing sequences found in both subsets at a frequency ratio below 5:1. Because the origin of CDR3 nucleotide sequences shared between donor and recipient could not be assigned, those sequences were removed. At least 2-fold expansion over unstimulated cells and a minimum CFSE-low frequency of 0.002% (template counts) or 0.001% (read counts) were required for clones to be classified as alloreactive. Mappable clones were those detected in sequenced pre-transplant spleen, lymph node, or MLR CFSE-low populations of the donor or recipient. The cumulative frequency of alloreactive clones was calculated as a percentage of all sequences, weighted by copy number. As stored in TCRdb, this immuneACCESS dataset retains in-frame rearrangements with V and J assigned. A fraction of the clones does not appear; measured against another copy, unresolved V genes explain less than half of the discrepancy, and the remainder lacks a known reason. That table gives V, J and clone size, and the DNA gave D and trimming. The sample table lists 150,000 or so clones, approximately 91% of them with a count of one. The ten largest clonotypes hold about 0.2% of the sample.

Here V drops 1 base and J drops 5 bases, and the junction holds 4 bases not matched to any gene. The germline V gene gives CDR1 as LGHNA and CDR2 as YNFKEQ. Taken from cysteine to phenylalanine, the CDR3 has 15 residues. The DNA shown is the 45-base CDR3, in frame from base 1. Reading the label with the study, this specimen's time point is: cells obtained before transplantation from donor or recipient. CD3+CD4+ and CD3+CD8+ populations were FACS-sorted from unstimulated pre-transplant donor and recipient cells taken from spleen or lymph nodes. The clonotype originates from a human donor who received an intestinal transplant. The source was unstimulated CD4+ T cells sorted from spleen or lymph node cells, collected before intestinal transplant. The chain is made from TRBV4-2 and TRBJ2-5; TRBD1 lines up with 10 middle nucleotides. CDR3 reads: CASSQADRGRETQYF. The bases are TGTGCCAGCAGCCAAGCCGACAGGGGGCGTGAGACCCAGTACTTC.